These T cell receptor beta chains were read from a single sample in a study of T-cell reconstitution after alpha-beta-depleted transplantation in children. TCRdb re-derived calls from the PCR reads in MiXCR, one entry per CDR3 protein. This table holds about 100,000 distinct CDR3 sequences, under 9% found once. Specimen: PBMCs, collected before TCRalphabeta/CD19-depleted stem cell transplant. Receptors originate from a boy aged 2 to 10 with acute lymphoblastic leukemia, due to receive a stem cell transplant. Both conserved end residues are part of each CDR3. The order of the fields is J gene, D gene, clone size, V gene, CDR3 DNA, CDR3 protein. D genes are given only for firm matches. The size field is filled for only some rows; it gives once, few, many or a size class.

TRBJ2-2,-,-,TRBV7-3,TGTGCCAGCAGCCCCGCCGGGGTGAGCACCGGGGAGCTGTTTTTT,CASSPAGVSTGELFF
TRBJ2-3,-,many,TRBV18,TGTGCCAGCTCACCACGGGATACGCAGTATTTT,CASSPRDTQYF
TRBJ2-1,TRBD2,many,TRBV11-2,TGTGCCAGCAGCTTACTTACTAGCGGGTCTTACAATGAGCAGTTCTTC,CASSLLTSGSYNEQFF
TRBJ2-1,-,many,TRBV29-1,TGCAGCGTTGGGGACGGCTACAATGAGCAGTTCTTC,CSVGDGYNEQFF
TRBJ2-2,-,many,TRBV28,TGTGCCAGCAGCCTCGTACAGGTGAACACCGGGGAGCTGTTTTTT,CASSLVQVNTGELFF
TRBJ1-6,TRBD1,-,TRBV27,TGTGCCAGCAGTATTAACAGGGGGTCCCCCTATAATTCACCCCTCCACTTT,CASSINRGSPYNSPLHF
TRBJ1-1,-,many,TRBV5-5,TGTGCCAGCAGCTTGGCCCCCCGCATGAACACTGAAGCTTTCTTT,CASSLAPRMNTEAFF
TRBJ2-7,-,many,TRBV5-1,TGCGCCAGCAGCTTGGGCCCAGATAGGGGGGACGAGCAGTACTTC,CASSLGPDRGDEQYF
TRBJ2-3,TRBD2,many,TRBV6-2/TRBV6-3,TGTGCCAGCAGTTACTCGTCTAGCGGATTCATAACAGATACGCAGTATTTT,CASSYSSSGFITDTQYF
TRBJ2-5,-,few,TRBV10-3,TGTGCCTCCGGAGGGGGGGCCCTCCAAGAGACCCAGTACTTC,CASGGGALQETQYF
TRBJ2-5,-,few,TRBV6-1,TGTGCCAGCACGAAGCAGGAGACCCAGTACTTC,CASTKQETQYF
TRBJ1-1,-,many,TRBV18,TGTGCCAGCTCACCACTGGGGAGACCGAACACTGAAGCTTTCTTT,CASSPLGRPNTEAFF
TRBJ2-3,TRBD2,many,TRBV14,TGTGCCAGCAGCCCGATGAGCGGGAGCGGGGGAGATACGCAGTATTTT,CASSPMSGSGGDTQYF
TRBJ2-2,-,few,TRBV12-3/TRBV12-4,TGTGCCAGCAGTTTCCAGGGAGGGGAGCTGTTTTTT,CASSFQGGELFF
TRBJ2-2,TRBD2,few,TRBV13,TGTGCCAGCAGCCATCCGACTAGCGGGGGGTTACGCACCGGGGAGCTGTTTTTT,CASSHPTSGGLRTGELFF
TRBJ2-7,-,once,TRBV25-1,TGTGCCAGCAGTGAATTGAGGGACTTCTCCTACGAGCAGTACTTC,CASSELRDFSYEQYF
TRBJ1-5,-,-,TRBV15,TGTGCCACCAGCGGAGGTTACAGGGATCAGCCCCAGCATTTT,CATSGGYRDQPQHF
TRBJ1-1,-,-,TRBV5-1,TGCGCCAGCAGCTTGGGACGTGGACGGTTCACTGAAGCTTTCTTT,CASSLGRGRFTEAFF
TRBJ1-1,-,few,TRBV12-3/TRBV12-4,TGTGCCAGCAGTTTCTACAGCCTCTCCATGAACACTGAAGCTTTCTTT,CASSFYSLSMNTEAFF
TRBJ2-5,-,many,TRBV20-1,TGCAGTGCCAAGACAGCGCTAGAGACCCAGTACTTC,CSAKTALETQYF
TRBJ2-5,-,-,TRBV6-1,TGTGCCAGCAGTAAAGGTCAGGGGCCCCAAGAGACCCAGTACTTC,CASSKGQGPQETQYF
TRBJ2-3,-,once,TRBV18,TGTGCCAGCTCACCAGAAACAGGGCACACAGATACGCAGTATTTT,CASSPETGHTDTQYF
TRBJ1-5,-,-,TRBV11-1,TGTGCCAGCAGCCACAGGGACAGCAATCAGCCCCAGCATTTT,CASSHRDSNQPQHF
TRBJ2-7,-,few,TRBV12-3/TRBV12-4,TGTGCCAGCAGTTTACGGACGTACGAGCAGTACTTC,CASSLRTYEQYF
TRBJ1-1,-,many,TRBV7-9,TGTGCCAGCAGCTTAGAGATGAACACTGAAGCTTTCTTT,CASSLEMNTEAFF
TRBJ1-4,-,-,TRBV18,TGTGCCAGCTCATACAGGGAGTGGGATGAAAAACTGTTTTTT,CASSYREWDEKLFF
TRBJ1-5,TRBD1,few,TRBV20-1,TGCAGTGCTCCGACAGGGGGGGATAGCAATCAGCCCCAGCATTTT,CSAPTGGDSNQPQHF
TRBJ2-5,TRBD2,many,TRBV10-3,TGTGCCATCAGTTGGACTAGTGAAGAGACCCAGTACTTC,CAISWTSEETQYF
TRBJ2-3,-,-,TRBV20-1,TGCAGTGCAACCACCGTCCGCGTCGGCACAGATACGCAGTATTTT,CSATTVRVGTDTQYF
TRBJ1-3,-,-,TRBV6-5,TGTGCCTGCGCGGGTTCTGGAAACACCATATATTTT,CACAGSGNTIYF
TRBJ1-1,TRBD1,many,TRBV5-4,TGTGCCAGCAGCTTGGAGACCGACAGGGGAGCTTTCTTT,CASSLETDRGAFF
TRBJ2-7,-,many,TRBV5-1,TGCGCCAGCAGCTCCTACCAGGGAGATCTCACCTACGAGCAGTACTTC,CASSSYQGDLTYEQYF
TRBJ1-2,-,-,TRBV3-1,TGTGCCAGCAGCCAAGTCCCCCCGGCGCGGACGGATGGCTACACCTTC,CASSQVPPARTDGYTF
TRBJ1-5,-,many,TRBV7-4,TGTGCCAGCAGCCGGGTGCAGGGAGGGAATAGCAATCAGCCCCAGCATTTT,CASSRVQGGNSNQPQHF
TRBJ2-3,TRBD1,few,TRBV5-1,TGCGCCAGCAGCTTGCAGGGGGACAGCACAGATACGCAGTATTTT,CASSLQGDSTDTQYF
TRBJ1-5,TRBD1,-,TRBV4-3,TGCGCCAGCAGCCAAACCTCCGGACAGGGGGGCAATCAGCCCCAGCATTTT,CASSQTSGQGGNQPQHF
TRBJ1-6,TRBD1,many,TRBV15,TGTGCCACCAGCGGGAGGACAGGGGTGAATTCACCCCTCCACTTT,CATSGRTGVNSPLHF
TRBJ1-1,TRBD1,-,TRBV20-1,TGCAGTGCTAGAGATCAAGGGACAGGGGGCACTGAAGCTTTCTTT,CSARDQGTGGTEAFF
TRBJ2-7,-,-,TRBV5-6,TGTGCCAGCAGACTCCTCCGGGGGTTGATGGACGAGCAGTACTTC,CASRLLRGLMDEQYF
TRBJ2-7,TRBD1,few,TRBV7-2,TGTGCCAGCAGCTTACCGACAGGGGGGAAAAACGAGCAGTACTTC,CASSLPTGGKNEQYF
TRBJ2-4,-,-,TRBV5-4,TGTGCCAGCAGCCTGGCCGGCGGGTCGGAGGTTCAGTACTTC,CASSLAGGSEVQYF
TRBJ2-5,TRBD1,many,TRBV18,TGTGCCAGCTCACGACGGACAGGCCAAGAGACCCAGTACTTC,CASSRRTGQETQYF
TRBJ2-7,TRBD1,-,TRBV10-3,TGTGCCATCAGTGAGCGGCCCGGGACAGCTTACGAGCAGTACTTC,CAISERPGTAYEQYF
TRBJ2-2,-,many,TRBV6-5,TGTGCCAGCAGTTACGTGCCAACCACCGGGGAGCTGTTTTTT,CASSYVPTTGELFF
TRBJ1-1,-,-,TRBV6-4,TGTGCCAGCAGTGACAGTGGAGAACAGGCTGAAGCTTTCTTT,CASSDSGEQAEAFF
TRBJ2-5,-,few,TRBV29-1,TGCAGCGTTGAACAGAATTGGGGATCGGGAGAGACCCAGTACTTC,CSVEQNWGSGETQYF
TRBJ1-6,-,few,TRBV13,TGTGCCAGCAGCGGCGAACATTATAATTCACCCCTCCACTTT,CASSGEHYNSPLHF
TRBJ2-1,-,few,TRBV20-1,TGCAGTGCCGTACGAGCGCCCGAAAGGACACTTTACAATGAGCAGTTCTTC,CSAVRAPERTLYNEQFF
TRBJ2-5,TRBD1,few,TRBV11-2,TGTGCCAGCAGCCCCCAGACAGGGGGCGTGGAGACCCAGTACTTC,CASSPQTGGVETQYF
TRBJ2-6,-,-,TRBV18,TGTGCCAGCTCACATGGGGCTGGGGCCAACGTCCTGACTTTC,CASSHGAGANVLTF
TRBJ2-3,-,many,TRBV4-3,TGCGCCAGCAGTCCCATGCGGGGCTCTGGCACAGATACGCAGTATTTT,CASSPMRGSGTDTQYF
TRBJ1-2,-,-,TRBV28,TGTGCCAGCAGGGGGTGGCGGGGCACGGACTATGGCTACACCTTC,CASRGWRGTDYGYTF
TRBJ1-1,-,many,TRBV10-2,TGCGCCAGCAGTTTCGGTAGTTCGAACACTGAAGCTTTCTTT,CASSFGSSNTEAFF